This entry concerns a single TCR beta chain. This sample stems from a study of blood T cell repertoires in COVID-19. Study-wide background: PBMCs, B-cell-depleted T cells, or T cells were the source of the cDNA or gDNA that made up the material.

With 1 base removed from V and 2 bases from J, the gap between germline ends came to 12 bases. The CDR3 sequence is 15 residues long. Germline V gene sequence: CDR1 SGHTA, CDR2 FQGNSA. Under the authors' procedure: Amplification of reference gene primers was used by the study to estimate nucleated cell counts. The data were produced by immunoSEQ multiplex PCR, yet TCRdb's version contains in-frame clones alone and is incomplete. The V and J calls and clone size come from that table; D and trimming were worked out from the DNA. The table includes about 280,000 clones, approximately 85% detected once. The sample consisted of peripheral blood. The clonotype was recovered from a young man with active or convalescent COVID-19. The chain has TRBV7-2 and TRBJ2-7; the D gene is possibly TRBD2 (6 bases). For the CDR3, the DNA is TGTGCCAGCAGCTTAGGGCAGGGAGGTACCTACGAGCAGTACTTC. Its translation is CASSLGQGGTYEQYF. Full variable domain (outside the CDR3, taken from reference TRBV7-2 and TRBJ2-7): GAGVSQSPSNKVTEKGKDVELRCDPISGHTALYWYRQSLGQGLEFLIYFQGNSAPDKSGLPSDRFSAERTGGSVSTLTIQRTQQEDSAVYLCASSLGQGGTYEQYFGPGTRLTVT.